This section outlines one T cell receptor (beta chain) sequence together with its context. Its antigen is unknown. The sample comes from a study of ipilimumab plus nivolumab after autologous stem cell transplantation. Study information: A median of about 8 nivolumab and 5 ipilimumab doses were given.

Only in-frame clones appear in the TCRdb table, and some are missing; sequencing was by immunoSEQ multiplex PCR. This sample has around 12,000 clones, with around 73% found just once. Patients got ipilimumab 1 mg/kg beginning 14 to 28 days post-transplant. Dosing: nivolumab 3 mg/kg IV, weeks 1, 4, 7, 10, then every two weeks to week 26. Study-level results: Authors suggest TCR repertoire, Treg phenotype and gut microbiota support further study.

V shed 3 bases and J shed 5 bases, with 3 bases lying between them. The CDR3 has 11 amino acids. From germline, CDR1 is KGHSH and CDR2 LQKENI. The chain couples TRBV18 to TRBJ2-3; no clear D gene. The sequencing used PBMCs, collected in a trial of ipilimumab plus nivolumab as post-transplant consolidation. This receptor was taken from a male donor with diffuse large B-cell lymphoma. CDR3 nucleotide sequence: TGTGCCAGCTCACCTAAAGATACGCAGTATTTT. Amino acid sequence: CASSPKDTQYF.